Listed below are T cell receptor beta chains from one sample, sequenced in a study of vaccination effects on CD4 cells after COVID-19. The assay was immunoSEQ multiplex PCR, and TCRdb's table has in-frame clones only and misses some. Of about 71,000 clones listed, around 72% are singletons. Antigens of these TCRs are unknown. Sequenced material: CD4+ T cells from PBMCs cultured with HCoV-OC43 spike peptides, taken before COVID-19 vaccination. The source of these receptors is a human donor who received a COVID-19 vaccine. The CDR3 runs from the conserved cysteine through the conserved F or W. A D gene is named only where the DNA matches it firmly. Clone size is not always given. Where it is, it says once, few, many or a class for expanded clones.

J gene | D gene | V gene | clone size | CDR3 protein | CDR3 DNA
TRBJ2-5 | TRBD1 | TRBV30 | once | CAWKRDRTWDVETQYF | TGTGCCTGGAAGAGGGACAGGACCTGGGACGTGGAGACCCAGTACTTC
TRBJ1-4 | NA | TRBV5-1 | NA | CASSPGLGDLREKLFF | TGCGCCAGCAGCCCGGGGTTAGGGGACCTAAGGGAAAAACTGTTTTTT
TRBJ2-2 | TRBD1 | TRBV7-3 | NA | CASSLTGQGTGELFF | TGTGCCAGCAGCTTAACAGGACAGGGAACCGGGGAGCTGTTTTTT
TRBJ1-4 | NA | TRBV11-2 | once | CASSLGLTGEKLFF | TGTGCCAGCAGCTTAGGGCTAACAGGAGAAAAACTGTTTTTT
TRBJ2-5 | TRBD1 | TRBV5-6 | once | CASLRGRGETQYF | TGTGCCTCTCTAAGGGGGCGAGGGGAGACCCAGTACTTC
TRBJ1-2 | NA | TRBV24-1 | few | CATSDPPGRAGYTF | TGTGCCACCAGTGATCCCCCCGGGAGGGCCGGCTACACCTTC
TRBJ1-4 | NA | TRBV27 | NA | CASSSRHGEKLFF | TGTGCCAGCAGTTCCCGTCATGGTGAAAAACTGTTTTTT
TRBJ2-2 | NA | TRBV4-1 | NA | CASSQGDTGNTGELFF | TGCGCCAGCAGCCAAGGGGACACGGGGAACACCGGGGAGCTGTTTTTT
TRBJ1-1 | NA | TRBV15 | NA | CATSREGGDTEAFF | TGTGCCACCAGCAGAGAGGGTGGGGACACTGAAGCTTTCTTT
TRBJ1-1 | NA | TRBV6-5 | NA | CASRGGDTEAFF | TGTGCCAGCAGGGGGGGGGACACTGAAGCTTTCTTT
TRBJ1-2 | TRBD1 | TRBV7-2 | NA | CASSVQGALLYGYTF | TGTGCCAGCAGCGTACAGGGGGCGCTTTTATATGGCTACACCTTC
TRBJ1-5 | NA | TRBV24-1 | NA | CATSDFLGNQPQHF | TGTGCCACCAGTGATTTCCTCGGCAATCAGCCCCAGCATTTT
TRBJ2-1 | NA | TRBV15 | few | CATSRDRLAVYNEQFF | TGTGCCACCAGCAGAGATCGGCTAGCAGTTTACAATGAGCAGTTCTTC
TRBJ1-6 | NA | TRBV10-3 | once | CAISDRGASYNSPLHF | TGTGCCATCAGTGATCGGGGGGCGTCCTATAATTCACCCCTCCACTTT
TRBJ2-2 | NA | TRBV2 | few | CASMWMANTGELFF | TGTGCCAGCATGTGGATGGCGAACACCGGGGAGCTGTTTTTT
TRBJ2-2 | TRBD1 | TRBV5-1 | NA | CASSHTLQGASTGELFF | TGCGCCAGCAGCCACACACTACAGGGGGCGAGCACCGGGGAGCTGTTTTTT
TRBJ1-6 | NA | TRBV9 | NA | CASSVAGQTSGNSPLHF | TGTGCCAGCAGCGTAGCGGGACAAACATCGGGCAATTCACCCCTCCACTTT
TRBJ2-2 | TRBD1 | TRBV5-1 | NA | CASSWPTGSTGELFF | TGCGCCAGCAGCTGGCCGACAGGGAGCACCGGGGAGCTGTTTTTT
TRBJ2-3 | TRBD2 | TRBV5-1 | NA | CASSTGLAGGPSTDTQYF | TGCGCCAGCAGCACTGGACTAGCGGGGGGCCCTAGCACAGATACGCAGTATTTT
TRBJ2-3 | NA | TRBV28 | NA | CASSDRTDTQYF | TGTGCCAGCAGCGATAGAACAGATACGCAGTATTTT
TRBJ2-2 | TRBD1 | TRBV30 | few | CAGTGSGTGELFF | TGTGCCGGGACAGGGTCGGGCACCGGGGAGCTGTTTTTT
TRBJ1-5 | NA | TRBV28 | NA | CASSSDSNQPQHF | TGTGCCAGCAGCTCCGATAGCAATCAGCCCCAGCATTTT
TRBJ2-3 | TRBD1 | TRBV11-3 | NA | CASSPSDRAFTDTQYF | TGTGCCAGCAGCCCCTCCGACAGGGCCTTCACAGATACGCAGTATTTT
TRBJ2-1 | TRBD2 | TRBV7-3 | NA | CASSSLPGGSYEQFF | TGTGCCAGCAGCTCTCTCCCGGGGGGGTCCTATGAGCAGTTCTTC
TRBJ1-6 | NA | TRBV19 | NA | CASRTQTGGRAPLHF | TGTGCCAGTAGGACACAAACGGGAGGCCGGGCACCCCTCCACTTT
TRBJ2-3 | TRBD2 | TRBV27 | NA | CASSPGTTQTDTQYF | TGTGCCAGCAGTCCCGGGACTACTCAAACAGATACGCAGTATTTT
TRBJ2-5 | NA | TRBV2 | few | CASSGRLRGSYQETQYF | TGTGCCAGCAGCGGCCGCCTACGCGGGTCGTACCAAGAGACCCAGTACTTC
TRBJ1-5 | NA | TRBV7-8 | few | CASSPQGQPQHF | TGTGCCAGCAGCCCCCAGGGTCAGCCCCAGCATTTT
TRBJ1-6 | TRBD1 | TRBV2 | NA | CARSEGANSPLHF | TGTGCCAGGTCGGAGGGGGCTAATTCACCCCTCCACTTT
TRBJ2-5 | TRBD2 | TRBV5-8 | few | CASSLQSGGRETQYF | TGTGCCAGCAGCCTACAGAGCGGGGGGAGAGAGACCCAGTACTTC
TRBJ2-1 | NA | TRBV18 | few | CASSPGAGEDEQFF | TGTGCCAGCTCTCCCGGGGCAGGGGAGGATGAGCAGTTCTTC
TRBJ2-2 | NA | TRBV10-2 | NA | CASSARNTGELFF | TGCGCCAGCAGCGCGCGTAACACCGGGGAGCTGTTTTTT
TRBJ1-1 | NA | TRBV7-8 | NA | CASSLAGSLNTEAFF | TGTGCCAGCAGCTTAGCTGGCAGTCTGAACACTGAAGCTTTCTTT
TRBJ1-1 | NA | TRBV28 | NA | CASSALWARTEAFF | TGTGCCAGCAGTGCCCTCTGGGCGCGGACTGAAGCTTTCTTT
TRBJ2-3 | NA | TRBV24-1 | NA | CATSDSGTVSTDTQYF | TGTGCCACCAGTGATTCCGGGACCGTGAGCACAGATACGCAGTATTTT
TRBJ2-2 | NA | TRBV7-2 | NA | CASRGEYGELFF | TGTGCCAGCCGGGGCGAATACGGGGAGCTGTTTTTT
TRBJ2-3 | NA | TRBV18 | NA | CASSGGAEDTQYF | TGTGCCAGCTCCGGCGGAGCGGAAGATACGCAGTATTTT
TRBJ1-1 | NA | TRBV2 | NA | CASSDKGQGFGTEAFF | TGTGCCAGCAGTGATAAGGGTCAGGGATTCGGGACTGAAGCTTTCTTT
TRBJ2-6 | NA | TRBV6-6 | NA | CASSKQNSGANVLTF | TGTGCCAGCAGCAAACAGAACTCTGGGGCCAACGTCCTGACTTTC
TRBJ2-3 | NA | TRBV2 | once | CASYFAGTPFLTDTQYF | TGTGCCAGCTATTTTGCCGGGACTCCTTTCCTCACAGATACGCAGTATTTT
TRBJ2-1 | NA | TRBV12-5 | NA | CASGLVFPGDYNEQFF | TGTGCTAGTGGTTTGGTATTCCCAGGGGACTACAATGAGCAGTTCTTC
TRBJ1-1 | NA | TRBV4-1 | NA | CASTTVAPVGTEAFF | TGCGCCAGCACCACAGTCGCACCTGTTGGCACTGAAGCTTTCTTT
TRBJ1-2 | NA | TRBV18 | few | CASSPRTASGYTF | TGTGCCAGCTCACCACGGACGGCCTCGGGCTACACCTTC